This passage covers 28 T cell receptor beta chains from one sample sequenced in a study of graft-versus-host responses after intestinal transplantation. No antigen is known for these receptors. This table comes from immunoSEQ multiplex PCR, and its TCRdb copy is limited to in-frame clones, with some not included. The sample lists roughly 120,000 clones, around 93% occurring once. Sequencing used unstimulated CD8+ T cells sorted from spleen or lymph node cells, obtained before intestinal transplant. The receptors originated from a human donor who received an intestinal transplant.

The chain is built from TRBV9 and TRBJ2-5; the match to TRBD2 covers 8 bases. The V segment lost 4 bases and the J segment 4 bases; nucleotides outside the gene matches: 15. Germline CDR1 reads SGDLS; CDR2 reads YYNGEE. This CDR3 has 17 residues. The CDR3 is CASSYPSGTGRGETQYF. CDR3 bases: TGTGCCAGCAGCTACCCCTCCGGGACCGGGAGGGGAGAGACCCAGTACTTC.

This clone was seen a few times. The CDR3 spells CASSLSTSGISDTQYF. In DNA, the CDR3 is TGTGCCAGCAGTTTATCGACTAGCGGGATATCAGATACGCAGTATTTT. The V call is TRBV27, the J call TRBJ2-3; 11 bases fit TRBD2. The germline V gene encodes CDR1 MNHEY and CDR2 SMNVEV (reference sequence). The CDR3 is 16 amino acids. Trimming at V came to 0 bases and at J to 4 bases, leaving 3 bases not matched to a gene.

The rearrangement uses TRBV19 and TRBJ2-2, with D possibly TRBD2 on 5 matching bases. Trimming took off 3 bases at V and 8 bases at J, with 16 bases between the two ends. Per the germline V gene, CDR1 is LNHDA and CDR2 is SQIVND (reference sequence). This CDR3 contains 15 residues. This CDR3 reads CASSMGYGVWGELFF. The CDR3 DNA reads as TGTGCCAGTAGTATGGGGTACGGGGTATGGGGGGAGCTGTTTTTT.

A few counts support this clone. The chain combines TRBV4-1 with TRBJ1-4; D is unclear. The V gene lost 0 bases and the J gene lost 2 bases, with 7 bases spanning the gap. The CDR3 covers 15 residues. Per the germline V gene, CDR1 is MGHRA and CDR2 is YSYEKL. CDR3 residues: CASSQEVTTNEKLFF. The CDR3 nucleotides are TGCGCCAGCAGCCAAGAAGTAACGACTAATGAAAAACTGTTTTTT.

This rearrangement joins TRBV27 to TRBJ2-7; D is undetermined. CDR1 and CDR2 from the germline V gene are MNHEY and SMNVEV (reference sequence). CDR3 length: 14 residues. Trimming removed 3 bases at V and 2 bases at J, with 11 bases between. CDR3 residues: CASSFRGPPYEQYF. As DNA, the CDR3 is TGTGCCAGCAGTTTTAGAGGTCCTCCCTACGAGCAGTACTTC.

The chain carries TRBV7-9 and TRBJ2-5, with D possibly TRBD2 on 6 matching bases. Germline V gives CDR1 SEHNR, CDR2 FQNEAQ (reference sequence). This CDR3 has 15 residues. Trimming took 1 base from V and 4 from J, leaving 13 bases between them. As DNA, the CDR3 is TGTGCCAGCAGCTTAGGGGTGGAGGGCAGAGAGACCCAGTACTTC. It codes for CASSLGVEGRETQYF.

V usage is TRBV4-2 and J usage is TRBJ1-4; 7 positions match TRBD1. CDR1 and CDR2 (germline): LGHNA, YNFKEQ. The CDR3 covers 16 residues. Losses at the gene ends were 0 bases for V and 8 bases for J; bases not matched to a gene: 9. This CDR3 is CASSQDWTGGREKLFF. In DNA form, the CDR3 reads TGTGCCAGCAGCCAAGATTGGACAGGCGGGAGGGAAAAACTGTTTTTT.

The genes are TRBV14 and TRBJ2-5; either TRBD1 or TRBD2 may supply D (6 bases each). The CDR3 has 17 residues. Trimming took 4 bases from V and 1 from J, leaving 19 bases between them. Looked up from germline, CDR1 is SGHDN and CDR2 is FVKESK. CDR3 DNA sequence: TGTGCCAGCAGCCGGAAAAAACGGGGGCGCGTCCAAGAGACCCAGTACTTC. It is translated as CASSRKKRGRVQETQYF.

The rearrangement uses TRBV7-8 and TRBJ2-1; 9 bases line up with TRBD2. Germline lookup yields CDR1 SGHVS and CDR2 FQNEAQ. The CDR3 contains 15 residues. Trimming cost V 1 base and J 3 bases; bases outside gene matches: 1. CDR3 sequence: CASSLGSGSYNEQFF. CDR3 nucleotide sequence: TGTGCCAGCAGCTTAGGTAGCGGGAGCTACAATGAGCAGTTCTTC.

V usage is TRBV11-3 and J usage is TRBJ2-2, with 8 bases aligning to TRBD1. The CDR3 length is 16 residues. The germline gives CDR1 SGHNT, CDR2 YENEEA. The V segment lost 3 bases and the J segment 6 bases; nucleotides outside the gene matches: 9. Here the CDR3 DNA reads TGTGCCAGCAGCTTTTCTGGACAGGGTAATTCCGGGGAGCTGTTTTTT. It encodes CASSFSGQGNSGELFF.

The J gene is TRBJ2-4, the V gene TRBV11-2; TRBD1 or TRBD2 may be the D gene (5 bases each). Germline CDR1 and CDR2: SGHAT and FQNNGV. V was pared by 3 bases and J by 6 bases, with 12 bases between. This CDR3 comprises 14 residues. The CDR3 loop reads CASSLGTDLNIQYF. DNA for the CDR3: TGTGCCAGCAGCTTGGGGACGGACTTAAACATTCAGTACTTC. Combining the CDR3 with reference TRBV11-2 and TRBJ2-4 gives the whole variable domain EAGVAQSPRYKIIEKRQSVAFWCNPISGHATLYWYQQILGQGPKLLIQFQNNGVVDDSQLPKDRFSAERLKGVDSTLKIQPAKLEDSAVYLCASSLGTDLNIQYFGAGTRLSVL.

The CDR3 bases are TGCGCCAGCAGTGAGCTGGGACAGGGGGCGCGGCAGCCCCAGCATTTT. This translates into CASSELGQGARQPQHF. The V and J genes are TRBV10-2 and TRBJ1-5; 12 bases map to TRBD1. Trimming cost V 2 bases and J 7 bases; bases outside gene matches: 6. Germline CDR1 is WSHSY and CDR2 is SAAADI. The CDR3 has 16 residues.

The V gene is TRBV19, the J gene TRBJ1-1; 9 bases map to TRBD1. J gave up 3 bases and V 1 base, and 9 bases lay outside the gene matches. The CDR3 covers 17 residues. Germline loops: CDR1 LNHDA, CDR2 SQIVND (reference sequence). The CDR3 loop reads CASSIGRDRVSYTEAFF. The CDR3 DNA is TGTGCCAGTAGTATAGGTCGGGACAGGGTGTCTTACACTGAAGCTTTCTTT.

This sequence joins TRBV13 and TRBJ1-1; D is perhaps TRBD1 (6 bases). Germline V CDR1 and CDR2: PRHDT, FYEKMQ (reference sequence). Trimming took 3 bases from V and 7 from J, leaving 12 bases between them. This CDR3 is built from 13 residues. The CDR3 here is CASSFGGRLEAFF. CDR3 nucleotides: TGTGCCAGCAGCTTTGGGGGCCGCCTTGAAGCTTTCTTT.

This rearrangement joins TRBV29-1 to TRBJ2-1; 11 bases are shared with TRBD2. CDR1 SQVTM and CDR2 ANQGSEA come from the germline V gene. Unmatched junction bases numbered 6, after V lost 4 bases and J lost 4 bases. This CDR3 spans 15 amino acids. The CDR3 here is CSVVQGLAAYNEQFF. Written as DNA, the CDR3 is TGCAGCGTTGTGCAGGGACTAGCGGCTTACAATGAGCAGTTCTTC.

The V gene is TRBV29-1, the J gene TRBJ2-7, with D tentatively TRBD1 (6 bases). The V gene lost 3 bases and the J gene lost 3 bases, with 15 bases spanning the gap. The CDR3 contains 14 residues. In germline, CDR1 is SQVTM, CDR2 ANQGSEA. CDR3 amino acids: CSVEELTGGYEQYF. The CDR3 bases are TGCAGCGTTGAGGAGCTGACAGGTGGCTACGAGCAGTACTTC.

Only one count was recorded for this clone. The chain's CDR3 is CASSLTGSRNTIYF. The CDR3 DNA sequence: TGTGCCAGCAGCTTAACGGGAAGTAGAAACACCATATATTTT. The rearrangement links TRBV11-2 to TRBJ1-3; no reliable D call. The CDR3 contains 14 residues. CDR1 and CDR2 (germline): SGHAT, FQNNGV. The germline V and J ends were trimmed by 2 bases and 5 bases, with 10 bases remaining between them.

Only one count was recorded for this clone. The chain joins TRBV7-8 to TRBJ1-2; D uncertain. Germline CDR1 SGHVS, CDR2 FQNEAQ. V was cut by 7 bases and J by 8 bases, with 17 bases left in between. The CDR3 length is 13 residues. CDR3 coding DNA: TGTGCCAGCACCCTTTACCCCGCAGACGGCTACACCTTC. It translates to CASTLYPADGYTF.

This clone was detected only once. The chain is built from TRBV5-1 and TRBJ2-7; 10 bases are a match to TRBD2. The length of the CDR3 is 13 residues. The germline V gene encodes CDR1 SGHRS and CDR2 YFSETQ. J was trimmed by 5 bases and V by 4 bases; bases with no gene match: 3. CDR3 sequence: CASSAGLANEQYF. The CDR3 DNA is TGCGCCAGCAGCGCGGGACTAGCGAACGAGCAGTACTTC.

The CDR3 nucleotides read TGTGCCAGCAGCCCTGACGCAGGGACAGTGAACACTGAAGCTTTCTTT. Protein product: CASSPDAGTVNTEAFF. The genes are TRBV7-9 and TRBJ1-1; 7 bases agree with TRBD1. J was trimmed by 0 bases and V by 5 bases; bases with no gene match: 9. The germline gives CDR1 SEHNR, CDR2 FQNEAQ (reference sequence). The CDR3 consists of 16 residues.

The V gene is TRBV6-5, the J gene TRBJ2-2; D gene ambiguous. The CDR3 is made up of 13 amino acids. V dropped 9 bases and J dropped 1 base, with 9 bases sitting between them. CDR1 and CDR2 from the germline V gene are MNHEY and SVGAGI. The CDR3 loop is CASSWRNTGELFF. For the CDR3, the DNA is TGTGCCAGTTCCTGGCGGAACACCGGGGAGCTGTTTTTT.

V and J are TRBV7-8 and TRBJ1-2; D uncertain. CDR1 is SGHVS and CDR2 is FQNEAQ in the germline V gene. With 7 bases removed from V and 1 base from J, the gap between germline ends came to 7 bases. This CDR3 region has 12 residues. CDR3 region: CASTDNNYGYTF. CDR3 DNA sequence: TGTGCCAGCACCGACAATAACTATGGCTACACCTTC.

The rearrangement links TRBV7-6 to TRBJ2-2; D unclear. CDR3 length: 15 residues. Germline CDR1 reads SGHVS; CDR2 reads FNYEAQ. V dropped 4 bases and J dropped 14 bases, with 23 bases sitting between them. This chain's CDR3 is CASSSHKSPPGVLFF. The CDR3 DNA sequence: TGTGCCAGCAGCTCTCATAAGTCCCCCCCCGGAGTCCTGTTTTTT.

The chain carries TRBV9 and TRBJ2-4; D is perhaps TRBD2 (6 bases). Germline V gene data show CDR1 as SGDLS and CDR2 as YYNGEE. Trimming took 4 bases from V and 0 from J, leaving 11 bases between them. The CDR3 has 15 residues. DNA of the CDR3: TGTGCCAGCAGCCCGGGACTCCTAGCCAAAAACATTCAGTACTTC. This translates into CASSPGLLAKNIQYF.

The V call is TRBV6-9, the J call TRBJ2-1; the match to TRBD2 covers 14 bases. The junction had 14 bases not matched to a gene; V was cut back by 0 bases and J by 7 bases. The CDR3 spans 20 residues. Germline V lookup: CDR1 MNHGY, CDR2 SVAAGI. The CDR3: CASSYSGRGTSGRLTNEQFF. DNA of the CDR3: TGTGCCAGCAGTTATTCAGGGCGGGGGACTAGCGGGAGACTTACGAATGAGCAGTTCTTC.

The chain is built from TRBV11-2 and TRBJ2-2; D possibly corresponds to TRBD2 (6 bases). The germline V gene encodes CDR1 SGHAT and CDR2 FQNNGV. The CDR3 extends over 14 amino acids. The V gene lost 5 bases and the J gene lost 5 bases, with 12 bases spanning the gap. The CDR3 region has the DNA TGTGCCAGCAGCCCGGGAGTGAGAACCGGGGAGCTGTTTTTT. It yields the protein CASSPGVRTGELFF.

The CDR3 coding sequence is TGTGCCAGCAGCTTGGGTTGGCGGGAGGTCTTTGCAGATACGCAGTATTTT. Residues: CASSLGWREVFADTQYF. This sequence joins TRBV5-4 and TRBJ2-3; the match to TRBD2 covers 8 bases. J gave up 4 bases and V 0 bases, and 10 bases lay outside the gene matches. Per the germline V gene, CDR1 is SGHNT and CDR2 is YYREEE (reference sequence). The CDR3 has 17 amino acids. The complete variable domain, with remaining parts taken from reference TRBV5-4 and TRBJ2-3, reads ETGVTQSPTHLIKTRGQQVTLRCSSQSGHNTVSWYQQALGQGPQFIFQYYREEENGRGNFPPRFSGLQFPNYSSELNVNALELDDSALYLCASSLGWREVFADTQYFGPGTRLTVL.

The chain employs TRBV28 and TRBJ2-1; 13 nucleotides match TRBD2. From germline, CDR1 is MDHEN and CDR2 SYDVKM. The CDR3 spans 15 residues. After removal of 10 bases from V and 8 bases from J, the junction contained 11 bases not matched to a gene. The CDR3 bases are TGTGCCATCCTATCGGGACTAGCGGGACCGCATGAGCAGTTCTTC. This sequence encodes CAILSGLAGPHEQFF.